This TCR beta chain was sequenced for a study of cytotoxic CD8 clonotypes in ibrutinib-treated CLL. Study as a whole: Response sampling occurred after a median approximately 12 months of treatment (range 6 to 36).

Assay used: immunoSEQ multiplex PCR; TCRdb lists only in-frame clones, some missing. Of fewer than 300,000 clones listed, approximately 76% are singletons. The clonotype originates from a human donor with chronic lymphocytic leukemia. The source material was PBMCs, sampled at disease progression, from a patient treated with ibrutinib.

The CDR3 is CASSPSRGGGPPWQYF. CDR3 nucleotide sequence: TGTGCCAGCAGCCCCTCCCGAGGCGGGGGCCCGCCGTGGCAGTACTTC. The chain recombines TRBV9 with TRBJ2-7; maybe TRBD2 (7 bases). The CDR3 consists of 16 residues. Trimming took off 4 bases at V and 9 bases at J, with 26 bases between the two ends. Per germline, CDR1 SGDLS and CDR2 YYNGEE.